This T cell receptor (beta chain) is drawn from a study of T cells in Graves' hyperthyroidism and ophthalmopathy (dated by TCRdb to between 2018 and 2021). Looking at the study overall: Peripheral blood was sampled at the time of initial diagnosis, prior to any treatment. TCR V-J signatures able to tell the groups apart were searched for in a discovery cohort of 90 to 100 patients, of whom 43 had Graves' ophthalmopathy and 57 had stable Graves' hyperthyroidism. After sampling, hyperthyroidism patients received methimazole starting at 30 mg daily, and ophthalmopathy patients received high-dose intravenous methylprednisolone. Prospective prediction of ophthalmopathy was tested in an independent validation cohort of under 20 hyperthyroidism patients and 17 patients who later progressed to ophthalmopathy. In addition, the study compared T-cell repertoires in thyroid tissue and in blood from a handful of Graves' hyperthyroidism patients. The paper describes TCR Vbeta CDR3 sequencing of 120 to 150 peripheral blood samples, made up of roughly 40 ophthalmopathy patients, 70 to 75 hyperthyroidism patients and 17 progressor patients. For training and testing, the roughly 97 patients in the discovery cohort were randomly divided in a 7:3 ratio. The research as a whole found: Ophthalmopathy was separated from stable hyperthyroidism by a 13 V-J signature model, with around 90% sensitivity and roughly 84% specificity obtained in cross-validation and 80%/75% obtained in testing. In validation, the model predicted progression to ophthalmopathy with about 71% sensitivity and roughly 72% specificity, a median of 6.5 months before onset. Most expanded thyroid clonotypes (frequency above 0.001) were also detected in blood, a finding suggesting that blood repertoires may reflect thyroid immune responses. Sample size was not statistically predetermined, and investigators were not blinded to group allocation.

Moderately to severely active disease, a Clinical Activity Score of at least 3, a NOSPECS grade of at least 4, and a duration under 3 months were present in ophthalmopathy patients. Patients with uncontrolled infections, other autoimmune diseases, pregnancy or lactation were excluded. Diagnoses were established on the basis of clinical symptoms, serum thyroxine and TRAb, thyroid ultrasound, and orbital computed tomography. Ficoll-Paque density gradient centrifugation was used to isolate PBMCs from around 10 ml of fresh peripheral blood. Trizol reagent was used to extract total RNA, and RNA quality was then checked on an Agilent 2100 Bioanalyzer. The CDR3 spans 14 residues, from the cysteine through the phenylalanine. Of the read, only the CDR3 DNA is kept; its 42 bases are in frame from base 1. The germline V end is reduced by 3 bases and the J end by 2 bases; junction bases left unmatched: 4. Based on the germline V gene, the CDR1 and CDR2 sequences are SGHTA and FQGNSA.

This clonotype was seen at least ten times. Its antigen is currently not known. One base away there is no much larger clone; base qualities are not given. The TCR beta CDR3 regions were amplified from RNA transcripts. For the first round of RT-PCR on the TCR CDR3, the HTBI primer set was used together with the Qiagen OneStep RT-PCR kit. A second multiplex PCR round built the libraries, followed by size selection and purification. Libraries were sequenced paired-end with 100 bp reads on an Illumina HiSeq2000. Turning to the authors' computational methods: SOAPnuke was used to process the raw data, removing reads that contained adapters or uncalled bases, had a mean Phred below 15, or lacked an exact match to the constant primer or identifier. High-quality paired reads were merged using COPE v1.2.5, and each unique nucleotide sequence was defined as a clonotype. MiTCR v1.1 was used to align clonotypes to the IMGT TRBV, TRBD and TRBJ reference segments. The analysis was restricted to V-J combinations with a frequency above 0.0001, which together covered 99.2% of the repertoires. A TCS score was defined as the ratio between F50 (clonal expansion) and ExV (chaos), using BLOSUM62-based TCRdist between CDR3 peptides within each V-J. Welch's t-statistics and random forest reduced several hundred V-J features to roughly 13, which were used in a naive Bayes classifier (R e1071). TCRdb applied fastp at Q25 and MiXCR to the public reads, then kept only in-frame beta chains. Rows matching on CDR3 protein sequence are summarized as one entry with the most common DNA and genes. The V and J calls and clone size come from TCRdb's table, not from the authors' own analysis. Recorded for this sample are under 350,000 distinct CDR3 sequences; approximately 17% of them occurred a single time. 55% to 60% of the sample comes from the top ten.

The chain uses TRBV7-2 and TRBJ2-7, with 7 central nucleotides matching TRBD1. The sequence derives from a woman aged 55-75 years with Graves' ophthalmopathy. The sample consisted of blood. CDR3 sequence: CASSFRQGAYEQYF. The bases are TGTGCCAGCAGCTTTAGGCAGGGGGCCTACGAGCAGTACTTC. Outside the CDR3, residues come from the reference TRBV7-2 and TRBJ2-7 proteins, so the full variable domain is: GAGVSQSPSNKVTEKGKDVELRCDPISGHTALYWYRQSLGQGLEFLIYFQGNSAPDKSGLPSDRFSAERTGGSVSTLTIQRTQQEDSAVYLCASSFRQGAYEQYFGPGTRLTVT.